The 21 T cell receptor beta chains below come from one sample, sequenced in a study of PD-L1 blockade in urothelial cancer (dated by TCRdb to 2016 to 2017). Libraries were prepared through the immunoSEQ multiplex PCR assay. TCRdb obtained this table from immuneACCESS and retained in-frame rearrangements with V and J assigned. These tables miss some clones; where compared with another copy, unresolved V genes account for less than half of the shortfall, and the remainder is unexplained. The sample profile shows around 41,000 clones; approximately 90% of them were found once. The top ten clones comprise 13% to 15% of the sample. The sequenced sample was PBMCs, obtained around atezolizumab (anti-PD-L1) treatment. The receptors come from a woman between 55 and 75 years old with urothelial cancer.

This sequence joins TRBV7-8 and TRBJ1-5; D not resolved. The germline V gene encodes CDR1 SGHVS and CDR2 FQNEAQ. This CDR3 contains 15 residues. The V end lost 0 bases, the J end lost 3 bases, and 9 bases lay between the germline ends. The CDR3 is CASSLAAALNQPQHF. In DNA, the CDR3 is TGTGCCAGCAGCTTAGCGGCCGCCCTCAATCAGCCCCAGCATTTT.

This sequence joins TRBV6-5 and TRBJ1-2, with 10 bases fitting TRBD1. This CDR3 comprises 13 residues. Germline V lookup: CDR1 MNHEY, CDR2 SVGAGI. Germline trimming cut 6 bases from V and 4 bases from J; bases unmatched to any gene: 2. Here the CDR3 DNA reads TGTGCCAGCAGCCGGACAGGGGGCTATGGCTACACCTTC. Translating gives CASSRTGGYGYTF.

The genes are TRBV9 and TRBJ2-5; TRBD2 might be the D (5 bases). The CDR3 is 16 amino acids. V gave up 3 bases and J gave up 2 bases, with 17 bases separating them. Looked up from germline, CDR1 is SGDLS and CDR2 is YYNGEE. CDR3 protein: CASSENRDYEQETQYF. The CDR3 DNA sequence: TGTGCCAGCAGCGAAAATCGGGATTACGAGCAAGAGACCCAGTACTTC.

CDR3 in amino acids: CAIRGRLYEQYF. The CDR3 nucleotides are TGTGCCATCCGCGGGAGGCTCTACGAGCAGTACTTC. The chain has TRBV28 and TRBJ2-7; 8 nucleotides align to TRBD2. V shed 10 bases, J shed 3 bases, and the junction held 5 bases outside the gene matches. From germline, CDR1 is MDHEN and CDR2 SYDVKM. The CDR3 is made up of 12 amino acids. Looking up the rest from reference TRBV28 and TRBJ2-7 gives the full variable domain: DVKVTQSSRYLVKRTGEKVFLECVQDMDHENMFWYRQDPGLGLRLIYFSYDVKMKEKGDIPEGYSVSREKKERFSLILESASTNQTSMYLCAIRGRLYEQYFGPGTRLTVT.

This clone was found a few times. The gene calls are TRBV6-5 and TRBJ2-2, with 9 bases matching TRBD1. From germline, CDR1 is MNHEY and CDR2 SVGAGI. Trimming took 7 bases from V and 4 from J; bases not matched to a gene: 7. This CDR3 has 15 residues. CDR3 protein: CASTPGTGTTGELFF. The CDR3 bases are TGTGCCAGCACTCCCGGGACAGGGACCACCGGGGAGCTGTTTTTT.

The CDR3 loop reads CASSLGGQGANGAFF. The CDR3 DNA follows: TGCGCCAGCAGCTTGGGGGGACAGGGGGCCAACGGAGCTTTCTTT. V and J are TRBV5-1 and TRBJ1-1; TRBD1 aligns across 12 bases. The length of the CDR3 is 15 residues. Germline loops: CDR1 SGHRS, CDR2 YFSETQ. V gave up 0 bases and J gave up 10 bases; unmatched junction bases: 7.

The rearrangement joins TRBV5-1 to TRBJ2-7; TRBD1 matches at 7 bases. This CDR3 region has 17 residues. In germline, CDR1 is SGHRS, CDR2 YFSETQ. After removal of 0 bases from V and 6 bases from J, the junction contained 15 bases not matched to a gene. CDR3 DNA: TGCGCCAGCAGCTTGGCGAGCAGAGACAGGGAGATAGGCGAGCAGTACTTC. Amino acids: CASSLASRDREIGEQYF.

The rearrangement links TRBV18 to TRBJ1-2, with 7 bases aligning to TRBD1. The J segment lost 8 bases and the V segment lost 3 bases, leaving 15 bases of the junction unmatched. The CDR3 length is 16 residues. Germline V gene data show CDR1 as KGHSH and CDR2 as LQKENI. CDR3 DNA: TGTGCCAGCTCACCTTATGAAGAAGGGGGCCTAGAAGGCTACACCTTC. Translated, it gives CASSPYEEGGLEGYTF.

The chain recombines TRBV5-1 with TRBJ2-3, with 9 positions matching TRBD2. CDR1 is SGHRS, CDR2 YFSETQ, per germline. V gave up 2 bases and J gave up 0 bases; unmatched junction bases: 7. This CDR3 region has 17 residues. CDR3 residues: CASSFTLAGSSTDTQYF. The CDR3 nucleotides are TGCGCCAGCAGCTTTACCCTAGCGGGGTCTAGCACAGATACGCAGTATTTT. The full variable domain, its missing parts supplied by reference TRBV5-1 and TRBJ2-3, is KAGVTQTPRYLIKTRGQQVTLSCSPISGHRSVSWYQQTPGQGLQFLFEYFSETQRNKGNFPGRFSGRQFSNSRSEMNVSTLELGDSALYLCASSFTLAGSSTDTQYFGPGTRLTVL.

The CDR3 loop reads CASSDQGAGQETQYF. The DNA of the CDR3 is TGTGCCAGCAGTGACCAGGGGGCCGGGCAAGAGACCCAGTACTTC. The V gene is TRBV6-1, the J gene TRBJ2-5; 8 nucleotides agree with TRBD1. The length of the CDR3 is 15 residues. The ends lost 3 bases at V and 2 bases at J; junction bases unmatched: 5. Germline CDR1 is MNHNS and CDR2 is SASEGT.

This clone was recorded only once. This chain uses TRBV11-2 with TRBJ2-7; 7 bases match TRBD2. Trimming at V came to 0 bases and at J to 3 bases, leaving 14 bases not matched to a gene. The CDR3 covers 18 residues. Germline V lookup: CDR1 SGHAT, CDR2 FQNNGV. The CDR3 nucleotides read TGTGCCAGCAGCTTAGATCGCGGGCCTACTAGCGCCGACTACGAGCAGTACTTC. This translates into CASSLDRGPTSADYEQYF.

The DNA of the CDR3 is TGTGCCAGCAGCTTGCAGGGGAGGGACTATGGCTACACCTTC. Its translation is CASSLQGRDYGYTF. This chain connects TRBV5-6 to TRBJ1-2; weak D call: TRBD1 (6 bases). Germline lookup yields CDR1 SGHDT and CDR2 YYEEEE. V was cut by 1 base and J by 3 bases, with 10 bases left in between. The CDR3 consists of 14 residues.

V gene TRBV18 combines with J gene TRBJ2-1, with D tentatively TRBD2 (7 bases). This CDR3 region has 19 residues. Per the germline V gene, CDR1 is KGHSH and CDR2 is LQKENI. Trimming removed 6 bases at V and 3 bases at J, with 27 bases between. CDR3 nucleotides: TGTGCCAGCTCGCTAGCGCTGGGGGCCGGGGGGAACTTCTACAATGAGCAGTTCTTC. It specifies CASSLALGAGGNFYNEQFF.

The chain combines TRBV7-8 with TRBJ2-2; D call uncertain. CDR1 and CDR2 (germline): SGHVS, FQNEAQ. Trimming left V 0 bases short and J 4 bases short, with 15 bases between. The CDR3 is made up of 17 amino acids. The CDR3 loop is CASSLARSLVLTGELFF. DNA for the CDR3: TGTGCCAGCAGCTTAGCAAGAAGTCTAGTCCTCACCGGGGAGCTGTTTTTT.

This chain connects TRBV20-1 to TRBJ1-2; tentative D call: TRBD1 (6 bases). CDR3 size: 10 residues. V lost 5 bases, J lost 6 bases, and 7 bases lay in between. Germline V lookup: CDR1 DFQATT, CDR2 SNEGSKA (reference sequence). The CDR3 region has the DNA TGCAGTGCTTACAGGGATGGCTACACCTTC. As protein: CSAYRDGYTF.

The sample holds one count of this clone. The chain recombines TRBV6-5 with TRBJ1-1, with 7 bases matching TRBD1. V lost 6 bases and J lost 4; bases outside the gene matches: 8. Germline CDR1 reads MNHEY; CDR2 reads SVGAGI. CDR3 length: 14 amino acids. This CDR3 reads CASSAPGGSTEAFF. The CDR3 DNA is TGTGCCAGCAGCGCCCCAGGGGGTAGCACTGAAGCTTTCTTT.

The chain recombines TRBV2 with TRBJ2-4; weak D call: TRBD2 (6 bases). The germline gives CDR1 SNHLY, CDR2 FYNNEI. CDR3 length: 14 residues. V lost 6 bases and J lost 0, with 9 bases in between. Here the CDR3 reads CASSAGLAKNIQYF. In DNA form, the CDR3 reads TGTGCCAGCAGCGCGGGGCTAGCCAAAAACATTCAGTACTTC.

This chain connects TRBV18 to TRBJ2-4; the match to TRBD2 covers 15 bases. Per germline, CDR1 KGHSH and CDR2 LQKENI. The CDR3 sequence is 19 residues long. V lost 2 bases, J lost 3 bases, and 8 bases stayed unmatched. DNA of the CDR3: TGTGCCAGCTCACCAAGGACTAGCGGGGGGGCCGGAGTCAAAAACATTCAGTACTTC. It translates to CASSPRTSGGAGVKNIQYF.

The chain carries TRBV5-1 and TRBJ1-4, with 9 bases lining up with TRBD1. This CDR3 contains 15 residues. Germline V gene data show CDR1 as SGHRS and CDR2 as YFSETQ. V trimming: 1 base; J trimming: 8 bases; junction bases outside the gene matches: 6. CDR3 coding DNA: TGCGCCAGCAGCTTGATCGGACAGGGGCAAGAAAAACTGTTTTTT. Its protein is CASSLIGQGQEKLFF.

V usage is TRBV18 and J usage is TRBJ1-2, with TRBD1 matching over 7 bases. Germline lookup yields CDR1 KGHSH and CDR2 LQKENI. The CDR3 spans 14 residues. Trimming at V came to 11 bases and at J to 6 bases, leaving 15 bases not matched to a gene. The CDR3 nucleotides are TGTGCCGTTCAACCGGACAGGCCCCTCAATGGCTACACCTTC. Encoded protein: CAVQPDRPLNGYTF.

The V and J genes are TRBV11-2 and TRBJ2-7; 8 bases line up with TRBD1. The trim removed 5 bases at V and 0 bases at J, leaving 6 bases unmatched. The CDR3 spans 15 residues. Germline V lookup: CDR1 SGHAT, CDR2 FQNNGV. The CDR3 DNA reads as TGTGCCAGCAGCCCCTCCGACAGGGGCTCCTACGAGCAGTACTTC. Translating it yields CASSPSDRGSYEQYF.